The TCR beta chain described here comes from a study of a mutant IDH1 vaccine in newly diagnosed glioma. Study as a whole: Vaccination began 4-6 weeks post radiotherapy alone, or with temozolomide cycles. Patients' prior therapy spanned radiotherapy, temozolomide, or both; most underwent both.

Study-level points and caveats: Evidence of vaccine-induced immune responses was documented in around 93% of patients.

Generated by immunoSEQ multiplex PCR, the TCRdb table keeps only in-frame clones and is missing some. The sample records some 62,000 clones, 83% being singletons. In regard to this clone: Its antigen remains unidentified.

Described time point: week 47, end of study. Each dose delivered 300 ug of mutant IDH1 20-mer peptide subcutaneously with imiquimod. This receptor was identified in a man younger than 45 with glioma. The source was PBMCs, collected from a glioma patient whose treatment included an IDH1 peptide vaccine.

CDR3 region: CASSLVTTVTGELFF. The CDR3 bases are TGCGCCAGCAGCTTGGTTACAACCGTGACCGGGGAGCTGTTTTTT. This chain connects TRBV5-1 to TRBJ2-2; no reliable D call. Germline assignment: CDR1 SGHRS and CDR2 YFSETQ. The CDR3 contains 15 residues. Trimming left V 0 bases short and J 5 bases short, with 11 bases between.